The present T cell receptor beta chain was sequenced within a study of T cell responses to AZD1222 COVID-19 vaccine. Looking at the study overall: Second-dose intervals of approximately 4 or approximately 12 weeks were pooled.

CDR1 MGHRA and CDR2 YSYEKL come from the germline V gene. This CDR3 region has 14 residues. V gave up 0 bases and J gave up 5 bases, with 11 bases separating them. This clone was found a few times. Antigen unknown. The table came from immunoSEQ multiplex PCR; TCRdb's copy has only in-frame clones and leaves some out. The data hold around 94,000 clones, with 70% to 90% observed a single time. Points from the study as a whole: Repertoire samples came only from after the peak T cell response. Just a handful of people given AZD1222 tested seropositive at baseline.

Here the sequenced sample was peripheral blood, taken on day 0 of AZD1222 vaccination. The V and J genes are TRBV4-1 and TRBJ2-7; D is uncertain. This receptor was obtained from an adult in good health. The CDR3 DNA reads as TGCGCCAGCAGCCAAGAGATCCTCACCAACGAGCAGTACTTC. Translating gives CASSQEILTNEQYF.